This TCR beta chain was recorded in a study of shared clonotypes between healthy human individuals. The table lists this clone with a count of one. Measured with immunoSEQ multiplex PCR; TCRdb has only the in-frame clones, and not every one. This sample has about 2.4 million clones; 80% to 95% occur once, and the top ten carry roughly 0.39%. The trim removed 0 bases at V and 8 bases at J, leaving 5 bases unmatched. Germline CDR1 reads SGHNT; CDR2 reads YYREEE (reference sequence). CDR3 length: 15 residues. The clonotype originates from a man younger than 35 in good health. Some clones in this sample may be carry-over from other donors' samples. The chain employs TRBV5-4 and TRBJ2-1; TRBD1 matches 10 bases. Sample: naive CD4+ T cells from PBMCs. Subset denoted: CD45RA+ positively selected. In DNA form, the CDR3 reads TGTGCCAGCAGCTTGGGGGGGACAGGGGTCGATGAGCAGTTCTTC. Translated: CASSLGGTGVDEQFF.